This T cell receptor (beta chain) was found in a study of CD8+ T cells in alopecia areata. General observations from the study: Alopecia totalis/universalis scalp especially showed more expanded CD8+ clones than normal scalp.

The CDR3 is 14 amino acids. The V and J ends lost 0 bases and 5 bases respectively, with 8 bases between them. Per germline, CDR1 LNHNV and CDR2 YYDKDF (reference sequence). This clone was seen a few times. The antigen remains undetermined. It was cDNA, reverse transcribed from extracted RNA, that served as the sequencing template. TCRdb's table, derived via immunoSEQ multiplex PCR, lists solely in-frame clones and lacks some. The sample shows under 300,000 clones, under 80% of them seen only once. The study team obtained lesional scalp punch biopsies and peripheral blood from alopecia areata patients.

The sequencing here drew on CD4+ T cells sorted from blood, taken at week 0. The sequence was collected from a human donor with alopecia areata. J is TRBJ2-1 and V is TRBV15; D remains ambiguous. The CDR3 coding sequence is TGTGCCACCAGCAGAGATCTTCCGGACAATGAGCAGTTCTTC. Residues: CATSRDLPDNEQFF.